Following are 18 T cell receptor beta chains from one sample sequenced in a study of regulatory T cells in long-lasting Graves disease. The time point is: newly diagnosed GD, antithyroid drugs for less than 3 months. Generation of the TCR library employed RNA extracted from PBMCs. Relying on iRepertoire HTBI primers and Arm-PCR of CDR3 regions, the team built TCR beta libraries. One entry per CDR3 protein results from TCRdb running MiXCR on the multiplex PCR reads. There are about 540,000 distinct CDR3 sequences in the sample; about 13% occur only once, and about 10% lies in the top ten. These data were likewise used in another study, on T cells in Graves' hyperthyroidism and ophthalmopathy.

Sample: peripheral blood mononuclear cells (PBMCs), taken at new diagnosis, from a patient treated with antithyroid drugs. Receptors were obtained from a young man with Graves disease.

The V gene is TRBV9, the J gene TRBJ2-5, with 7 nucleotides matching TRBD2. J was trimmed by 5 bases and V by 3 bases; bases with no gene match: 7. Germline assignment: CDR1 SGDLS and CDR2 YYNGEE. The CDR3 sequence is 14 residues long. DNA of the CDR3: TGTGCCAGCAGCGGCGCGACTAGCTCGGAGACCCAGTACTTC. Protein: CASSGATSSETQYF.

This clonotype was counted ten times or more. This chain joins TRBV12-3 or TRBV12-4 and TRBJ1-3, with 8 bases lining up with TRBD1. This CDR3 is built from 14 residues. V was clipped by 6 bases and J by 6 bases; unmatched bases: 7. CDR3 loop: CASSPGQGTNTIYF. CDR3 nucleotides: TGTGCCAGCAGCCCCGGACAGGGAACAAACACCATATATTTT.

This chain uses TRBV10-1 with TRBJ2-7; TRBD1 matches at 8 bases. This CDR3 contains 16 residues. V shed 0 bases and J 3 bases; nucleotides not matched to a gene: 7. Per germline, CDR1 WNHNN and CDR2 SYGVQD (reference sequence). The CDR3 reads CASSESPDRGYYEQYF. DNA of the CDR3: TGCGCCAGCAGTGAGTCGCCAGACAGGGGCTACTACGAGCAGTACTTC.

The rearrangement joins TRBV20-1 to TRBJ1-1, with D hard to call. Trimming cost V 5 bases and J 0 bases, with 13 bases left between them. Germline V gene data show CDR1 as DFQATT and CDR2 as SNEGSKA (reference sequence). The CDR3 has 14 amino acids. In nucleotides, the CDR3 is TGCAGTGCTCGTCTCCCCGGGGTGAACACTGAAGCTTTCTTT. This translates into CSARLPGVNTEAFF.

In its sample, this clonotype was seen a few times. A junction end diverges from the germline sequence, so it may reflect a read error. The genes are TRBV12-3 or TRBV12-4 and TRBJ2-5; D call uncertain. This CDR3 contains 12 residues. DNA for the CDR3: TGTGCCAGCACCCTCCGCGGAGAGGCCCAGTACTTC. Translated, it gives CASTLRGEAQYF.

In its sample, this clonotype was seen many times. The chain is built from TRBV20-1 and TRBJ2-1; 8 bases are shared with TRBD2. Trimming removed 7 bases from V and 8 bases from J; junction bases left unmatched: 13. This CDR3 is built from 14 residues. Germline CDR1 DFQATT, CDR2 SNEGSKA (reference sequence). CDR3 residues: CSGNSGTADDEQFF. The CDR3 nucleotides read TGCAGTGGAAATAGCGGGACCGCCGATGATGAGCAGTTCTTC.

This clonotype came up many times. This sequence joins TRBV20-1 and TRBJ2-5; D is unclear. The CDR3 spans 14 residues. Trimming stripped 6 bases from V and 3 bases from J, with 17 bases between. CDR1 is DFQATT, CDR2 SNEGSKA, per germline (reference sequence). CDR3 region: CSARTTQGKETQYF. The CDR3 bases are TGCAGTGCACGAACAACACAAGGGAAAGAGACCCAGTACTTC.

This clonotype has only a few counts. J is TRBJ2-7 and V is TRBV6-5, with 9 bases matching TRBD1. Losses at the gene ends were 3 bases for V and 7 bases for J; bases not matched to a gene: 13. The CDR3 consists of 16 residues. The germline V gene has CDR1 MNHEY and CDR2 SVGAGI. This chain's CDR3 is CASSYYRPTGGREQYF. The DNA for the CDR3 is TGTGCCAGCAGTTATTACCGGCCGACAGGGGGGCGGGAGCAGTACTTC.

This clonotype was seen many times. This sequence joins TRBV27 and TRBJ1-1; 9 bases map to TRBD1. The CDR3 length is 15 residues. With 2 bases clipped from V and 5 bases from J, the junction kept 6 bases outside the gene matches. Germline CDR1 is MNHEY and CDR2 is SMNVEV (reference sequence). CDR3 DNA: TGTGCCAGCAGTTTAGACAGGGGGTCGAGTACTGAAGCTTTCTTT. Translation: CASSLDRGSSTEAFF.

This clonotype appeared a few times. V and J are TRBV29-1 and TRBJ2-5; D is possibly TRBD2 (5 bases). Germline V gene lookup returns CDR1 SQVTM and CDR2 ANQGSEA. CDR3 length: 14 amino acids. V was clipped by 1 base and J by 1 base, with 10 bases between them. CDR3 region: CSVEVNGGQETQYF. The CDR3 bases are TGCAGCGTTGAAGTTAATGGAGGCCAAGAGACCCAGTACTTC.

This clonotype appeared many times. The gene calls are TRBV5-1 and TRBJ2-7; a weak D match, TRBD2 (5 bases). The CDR3 is 14 amino acids. Looked up from germline, CDR1 is SGHRS and CDR2 is YFSETQ. The V end was cut by 0 bases, the J end by 5 bases, with 12 bases between. CDR3 residues: CASSLVSPGNEQYF. CDR3 bases: TGCGCCAGCAGCTTGGTGAGTCCGGGAAACGAGCAGTACTTC.

This clonotype was counted at least ten times. V usage is TRBV12-3 or TRBV12-4 and J usage is TRBJ2-1; TRBD1 aligns across 8 bases. The CDR3 has 15 residues. The junction had 6 bases not matched to a gene; V was cut back by 5 bases and J by 3 bases. The DNA for the CDR3 is TGTGCCAGCAGTGACTCGGGACAGGACTACAATGAGCAGTTCTTC. It yields the protein CASSDSGQDYNEQFF.

The genes are TRBV9 and TRBJ2-5; no clear D. Per the germline V gene, CDR1 is SGDLS and CDR2 is YYNGEE. The CDR3 has 14 residues. Trimming removed 4 bases from V and 2 bases from J, with 12 bases in between. DNA of the CDR3: TGTGCCAGCAGCTTTTCATTACGGCAAGAGACCCAGTACTTC. Translated: CASSFSLRQETQYF.

This clonotype was found many times. V usage is TRBV7-3 and J usage is TRBJ2-3; possibly TRBD2 for D (8 bases). V was pared by 5 bases and J by 4 bases, with 16 bases between. From germline, CDR1 is SGHTA and CDR2 FQGTGA. The CDR3 spans 15 residues. Here the CDR3 reads CASSTGQTSADTQYF. CDR3 DNA sequence: TGTGCCAGCAGCACGGGACAGACTAGCGCAGATACGCAGTATTTT.

This clonotype was counted ten times or more. The chain couples TRBV9 to TRBJ2-3; unclear D gene. There are 13 residues in the CDR3. Between the trimmed V and J ends, which lost 0 bases and 4 bases, there was a span of 6 bases. Germline V lookup: CDR1 SGDLS, CDR2 YYNGEE. The CDR3 sequence: CASSVDNPDTQYF. The CDR3 DNA is TGTGCCAGCAGCGTAGATAACCCAGATACGCAGTATTTT.

Turning to this clonotype: A much larger clone differs by one base, so this may be a read error. The chain uses TRBV6-1 and TRBJ1-4, with no clear D. The CDR3 loop spans 12 amino acids. From germline, CDR1 is MNHNS and CDR2 SASEGT. CDR3 protein: CTSSEINEKLFF. The CDR3 region has the DNA TGTACCAGCAGTGAGATTAATGAAAAACTGTTTTTT.

The CDR3 DNA sequence: TGTGCCAGCACGGGGGGCGGGGGCCCCGCGCAGTACTTC. Its protein product is CASTGGGGPAQYF. The chain links TRBV27 to TRBJ2-7; a weak D match, TRBD2 (7 bases). This CDR3 is built from 13 residues. CDR1 and CDR2 (germline): MNHEY, SMNVEV (reference sequence). Trimming took 7 bases from V and 9 from J, leaving 19 bases between them.

The chain employs TRBV3-1 and TRBJ2-7; 8 bases are a match to TRBD1. With V trimmed by 4 bases and J by 3 bases, 11 bases remained unmatched. Germline CDR1 reads LGHDT; CDR2 reads YNNKEL (reference sequence). The CDR3 consists of 16 residues. Written as DNA, the CDR3 is TGTGCCAGCAGCCCCAAGGCAGGGGGCCTTATCTACGAGCAGTACTTC. It is translated as CASSPKAGGLIYEQYF.